This is a list of T cell receptor beta chains from one sample in a study of spatial heterogeneity in lung cancer. TCRdb re-analysed the 5' RACE reads in MiXCR, keeping a single row per CDR3 protein. The sample lists roughly 28,000 distinct CDR3 sequences, around 7.5% occurring once. Sequences were derived from lung tumor tissue, sampled at surgery. The receptors stem from a male donor with early-stage non-small cell lung cancer. CDR3s include the opening cysteine and the closing phenylalanine or tryptophan. The D gene is left open where the match is weak. Part of the rows lack a size; the others show once, few, many or a class for expanded clones.

j_gene	v_gene	d_gene	abundance	CDR3aa	CDR3nt
TRBJ2-5	TRBV6-1	-	many	CASRGWGQETQYF	TGTGCCAGCAGAGGTTGGGGCCAAGAGACCCAGTACTTC
TRBJ2-1	TRBV2	-	many	CASRFARGNEQFF	TGTGCCAGCAGATTCGCACGGGGGAATGAGCAGTTCTTC
TRBJ2-2	TRBV13	-	many	CASSFIPEAGELFF	TGTGCCAGCAGCTTTATTCCAGAAGCCGGGGAGCTGTTTTTT
TRBJ2-1	TRBV7-2	TRBD1	many	CASSFQKTGGYEQFF	TGTGCCAGCAGCTTTCAGAAGACAGGGGGTTATGAGCAGTTCTTC
TRBJ1-4	TRBV7-8	TRBD1	many	CASSLWGQGGEKLFF	TGTGCCAGCAGCTTATGGGGACAGGGCGGTGAAAAACTGTTTTTT
TRBJ1-2	TRBV6-2/TRBV6-3	TRBD1	many	CASSLASGGGGYTF	TGTGCCAGCAGTTTGGCTTCAGGGGGCGGCGGCTACACCTTC
TRBJ2-7	TRBV20-1	-	few	CSAGRPSGSYEQYF	TGCAGTGCTGGACGGCCTTCAGGGTCCTACGAGCAGTACTTC
TRBJ2-7	TRBV4-1	-	few	CASSQSGLGEQYF	TGCGCCAGCAGCCAATCGGGACTTGGGGAGCAGTACTTC
TRBJ2-1	TRBV7-2	TRBD2	medium-sized	CASSRAGGVYNEQFF	TGTGCCAGCAGCCGAGCGGGGGGAGTCTACAATGAGCAGTTCTTC
TRBJ1-2	TRBV7-9	TRBD1	many	CASSLARGQFGYTF	TGTGCCAGCAGCTTAGCAAGGGGGCAGTTTGGCTACACCTTC
TRBJ2-5	TRBV28	-	many	CASSRTGLLQETQYF	TGTGCCAGCAGTCGTACAGGGTTGCTTCAAGAGACCCAGTACTTC
TRBJ1-3	TRBV6-1	-	few	CASSFRTVTGNTIYF	TGTGCCAGCAGTTTTAGGACAGTAACTGGAAACACCATATATTTT
TRBJ2-4	TRBV7-2	-	many	CASSLALDRLLAKNIQYF	TGTGCCAGCAGCTTGGCCCTCGACAGACTCCTAGCCAAAAACATTCAGTACTTC
TRBJ2-3	TRBV9	TRBD2	many	CASSRTSGFTDTQYF	TGTGCCAGCAGCCGGACTAGCGGATTCACAGATACGCAGTATTTT
TRBJ1-3	TRBV7-2	TRBD1	-	CASSQDRGSSGNTIYF	TGTGCCAGCAGCCAGGACAGGGGGAGCTCTGGAAACACCATATATTTT
TRBJ2-3	TRBV6-2/TRBV6-3	-	many	CASRAPPGDTQYF	TGTGCCAGCAGAGCCCCTCCGGGCGATACGCAGTATTTT
TRBJ2-2	TRBV2	-	-	CASSYHGTGELFF	TGTGCCAGCAGTTACCACGGTACCGGGGAGCTGTTTTTT
TRBJ1-3	TRBV7-9	-	many	CASGVQGSGNTIYF	TGTGCCAGCGGGGTACAGGGATCTGGAAACACCATATATTTT
TRBJ2-5	TRBV7-2	-	medium-sized	CASSRLVAGETQYF	TGTGCCAGCAGCCGTCTGGTAGCCGGAGAGACCCAGTACTTC
TRBJ2-1	TRBV28	-	many	CASRKSLERKFF	TGTGCCAGCAGAAAATCACTAGAGAGGAAGTTCTTC
TRBJ2-3	TRBV5-1	-	few	CASSPTFPDTQYF	TGCGCCAGCAGCCCGACGTTCCCAGATACGCAGTATTTT
TRBJ1-1	TRBV3-1	-	many	CASSQGSGSTEAFF	TGTGCCAGCAGCCAAGGTAGTGGCTCGACTGAAGCTTTCTTT
TRBJ2-3	TRBV28	TRBD2	many	CASSTPGTSGHDTQYF	TGTGCCAGCAGTACGCCCGGGACTAGCGGGCACGATACGCAGTATTTT
TRBJ2-1	TRBV29-1	-	-	CSANPGGLGDEQFF	TGCAGCGCTAATCCTGGGGGACTGGGGGATGAGCAGTTCTTC
TRBJ2-6	TRBV28	-	many	CASKAGASGANVLTF	TGTGCCAGCAAAGCAGGAGCCTCTGGGGCCAACGTCCTGACTTTC
TRBJ1-2	TRBV28	-	many	CATRGDTYGYTF	TGTGCCACCCGAGGGGACACCTATGGCTACACCTTC